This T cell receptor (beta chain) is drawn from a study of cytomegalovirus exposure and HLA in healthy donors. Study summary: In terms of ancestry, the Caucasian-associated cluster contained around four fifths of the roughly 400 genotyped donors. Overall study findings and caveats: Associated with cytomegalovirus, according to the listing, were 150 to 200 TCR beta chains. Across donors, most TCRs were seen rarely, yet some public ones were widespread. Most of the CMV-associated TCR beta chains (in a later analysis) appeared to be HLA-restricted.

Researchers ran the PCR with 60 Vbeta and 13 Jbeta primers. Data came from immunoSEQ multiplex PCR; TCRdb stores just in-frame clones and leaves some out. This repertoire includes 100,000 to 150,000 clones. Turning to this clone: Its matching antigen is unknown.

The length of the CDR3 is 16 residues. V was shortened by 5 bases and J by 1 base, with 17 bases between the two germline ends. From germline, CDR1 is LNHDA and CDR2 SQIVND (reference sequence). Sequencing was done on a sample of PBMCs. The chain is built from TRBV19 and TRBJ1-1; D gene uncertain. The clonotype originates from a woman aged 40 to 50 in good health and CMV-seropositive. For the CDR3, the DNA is TGTGCCAGTAGTCCTACACGGGGTGGAAAGAACACTGAAGCTTTCTTT. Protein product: CASSPTRGGKNTEAFF.